Sequencing of this T cell receptor beta chain was carried out in a study of human T cells and chemical hapten exposure. The CDR3 extends over 15 amino acids. With 0 bases clipped from V and 7 bases from J, the junction kept 6 bases outside the gene matches. CDR1 is SGDLS, CDR2 YYNGEE, per germline. TCRdb re-called the RACE reads through MiXCR, storing one row per CDR3 protein. The sample lists more than 85,000 distinct CDR3 sequences, less than 35% seen once, with less than 3% in the top ten. Time point reported: patch test 3, about 24 weeks after DPC sensitization. Treatment meaning: therapeutic diphenylcyclopropenone sensitization with weekly scalp DPC. From whole blood left unfractionated, total RNA was extracted. This clonotype was recorded a few times.

The specimen was whole blood, collected in connection with sensitization to the hapten diphenylcyclopropenone (DPC). The source of this sequence is a man aged 35 to 55 with alopecia areata. Some clones in this sample may be carry-over from other donors' samples. The V call is TRBV9, the J call TRBJ2-1, with 8 bases lining up with TRBD2. The CDR3 loop is CASSVEVGGRNEQFF. The CDR3 region has the DNA TGTGCCAGCAGCGTAGAAGTGGGCGGGAGGAATGAGCAGTTCTTC.